This TCR beta chain is from a study of blood T cell repertoires in COVID-19. Per the authors' pipeline: For nucleated cells, counts were estimated from reference gene primer amplification. The protocol was immunoSEQ multiplex PCR, while the TCRdb copy is restricted to in-frame clones and leaves out a portion. D and trimming were read from the DNA, whereas the V and J calls and clone size are those reported in that table. The sample holds roughly 88,000 clones; roughly 80% are singletons and the top ten take less than 20%. Trimming stripped 6 bases from V and 4 bases from J, with 15 bases between. This CDR3 contains 14 residues. Germline V CDR1 and CDR2: MNHEY, SVGAGI.

The chain is built from TRBV6-5 and TRBJ1-2, with D possibly being TRBD1 (5 bases). This TCR derives from a woman over 75 with acute or convalescent COVID-19. The source material was peripheral blood. For the CDR3, the DNA is TGTGCCAGCAGCGACCCGAAGGGGATCTATGGCTACACCTTC. It specifies CASSDPKGIYGYTF.